The 14 T cell receptor beta chains reported below all come from one sample, sequenced in a study of neoadjuvant anti-PD-1 for oral cavity cancer (dated by TCRdb to the early 2020s). Library method: the immunoSEQ multiplex PCR assay. Here the immuneACCESS table is served through TCRdb, limited to in-frame sequences with V and J called. Missing clones are a known gap in these copies; in checked studies unresolved V genes cover under half, and the rest lacks a known reason. For this sample the table gives around 70,000 clones, of which roughly 85% were detected only once. The top ten clones comprise approximately 3% of the sample. This sample's time point label indicates: after neoadjuvant nivolumab, at surgical resection. This specimen consisted of PBMCs, obtained after nivolumab (anti-PD-1) treatment. Source of these receptors: a person between 40 and 85 years old with oral cavity squamous cell carcinoma.

This chain uses TRBV29-1 with TRBJ1-1; D gene ambiguous. Trimming shortened V by 8 bases and J by 1 base, and 8 bases separated the two germline ends. The length of the CDR3 is 11 residues. Looked up from germline, CDR1 is SQVTM and CDR2 is ANQGSEA. CDR3 loop: CSFRTNTEAFF. The CDR3, as DNA: TGCAGCTTTCGGACGAACACTGAAGCTTTCTTT.

This chain connects TRBV9 to TRBJ2-2; TRBD1 agrees at 7 bases. The CDR3 has 15 residues. Germline assignment: CDR1 SGDLS and CDR2 YYNGEE. V lost 4 bases and J lost 4; bases outside the gene matches: 7. The CDR3: CASSQQGLGTGELFF. The CDR3 DNA is TGTGCCAGCAGCCAACAGGGGTTGGGCACCGGGGAGCTGTTTTTT.

The V and J genes are TRBV7-6 and TRBJ2-1; D perhaps matches TRBD2 (5 bases). CDR1 is SGHVS and CDR2 is FNYEAQ in the germline V gene. The germline V and J ends were trimmed by 2 bases and 6 bases, with 17 bases remaining between them. The CDR3 contains 16 residues. The chain's CDR3 is CASSLSGGRWVNEQFF. Written as DNA, the CDR3 is TGTGCCAGCAGCTTATCCGGCGGGCGCTGGGTCAATGAGCAGTTCTTC.

This chain connects TRBV28 to TRBJ2-1; TRBD2 is a possible D gene (7 bases). The CDR3 totals 15 residues. Trimming cost V 1 base and J 5 bases, with 12 bases left between them. Germline assignment: CDR1 MDHEN and CDR2 SYDVKM. The CDR3 DNA reads as TGTGCCAGCAGTTTATACAGGGCGGGAGACAATGAGCAGTTCTTC. Amino acids: CASSLYRAGDNEQFF.

CDR3 residues: CAWSDGPGYEQYF. The CDR3 region has the DNA TGTGCCTGGAGTGATGGACCAGGCTACGAGCAGTACTTC. The chain couples TRBV30 to TRBJ2-7; D call uncertain. Looked up from germline, CDR1 is GTSNPN and CDR2 is SVGIG (reference sequence). The length of the CDR3 is 13 residues. V lost 1 base to trimming and J lost 3 bases, with 10 bases between them. Variable domain in full (rest from reference TRBV30 and TRBJ2-7): SQTIHQWPATLVQPVGSPLSLECTVEGTSNPNLYWYRQAAGRGLQLLFYSVGIGQISSEVPQNLSASRPQDRQFILSSKKLLLSDSGFYLCAWSDGPGYEQYFGPGTRLTVT.

DNA of the CDR3: TGTGCCAGCAGCCCACTCTCCCGGGAAGCTTTCTTT. Residues: CASSPLSREAFF. The chain couples TRBV2 to TRBJ1-1; D is unresolved. CDR3 length: 12 residues. From germline, CDR1 is SNHLY and CDR2 FYNNEI. V lost 6 bases and J 8 bases, leaving 13 bases between the germline ends.

The chain links TRBV2 to TRBJ2-2; D ambiguous. With 7 bases removed from V and 0 bases from J, the gap between germline ends came to 12 bases. Germline assignment: CDR1 SNHLY and CDR2 FYNNEI. The CDR3 runs to 15 residues. In DNA form, the CDR3 reads TGTGCCAGCACCGCTAGTCTATCGAACACCGGGGAGCTGTTTTTT. This encodes CASTASLSNTGELFF.

This sequence joins TRBV5-1 and TRBJ2-7, with D uncertain. The V and J ends lost 4 bases and 5 bases respectively, with 16 bases between them. CDR1 and CDR2 from the germline V gene are SGHRS and YFSETQ. This CDR3 contains 14 residues. The CDR3 nucleotides are TGCGCCAGCAGCATACCCATGGGCGGCGACGAGCAGTACTTC. This gives the protein CASSIPMGGDEQYF.

This clone came up a few times. The V gene is TRBV9, the J gene TRBJ2-1, with 7 bases matching TRBD2. CDR3 length equals 14 residues. Germline V gene lookup returns CDR1 SGDLS and CDR2 YYNGEE. J lost 7 bases, V lost 2 bases, and 6 bases had no gene match. The CDR3 nucleotides are TGTGCCAGCAGCGTCCGGCTAGCGGCAAATGAGCAGTTCTTC. It translates to CASSVRLAANEQFF.

The chain joins TRBV5-4 to TRBJ1-3, with D maybe TRBD1 (6 bases). CDR1 and CDR2 (germline): SGHNT, YYREEE (reference sequence). Between the trimmed V and J ends, which lost 2 bases and 0 bases, there was a span of 9 bases. The CDR3 spans 15 residues. The DNA of the CDR3 is TGTGCCAGCAGCTTACAGGGTAGCTCTGGAAACACCATATATTTT. Residues: CASSLQGSSGNTIYF.

The gene calls are TRBV11-1 and TRBJ2-1; TRBD2 aligns across 9 bases. With 3 bases clipped from V and 9 bases from J, the junction kept 9 bases outside the gene matches. CDR3 size: 15 residues. Germline V lookup: CDR1 SGHAT, CDR2 FQDESV (reference sequence). The CDR3 DNA sequence: TGTGCCAGCAGCTTTGGGGTGGTAGCGGGAGTTGAGCAGTTCTTC. This gives the protein CASSFGVVAGVEQFF. Filled out from reference TRBV11-1 and TRBJ2-1, the complete variable domain reads EAEVAQSPRYKITEKSQAVAFWCDPISGHATLYWYRQILGQGPELLVQFQDESVVDDSQLPKDRFSAERLKGVDSTLKIQPAELGDSAMYLCASSFGVVAGVEQFFGPGTRLTVL.

The chain couples TRBV6-4 to TRBJ2-1; possible D gene TRBD2, 6 bases. The V gene's germline CDR1 is MRHNA and CDR2 SNTAGT. The CDR3 is made up of 14 amino acids. V was clipped by 5 bases and J by 5 bases, with 13 bases between them. This CDR3 is CASSKLAENNEQFF. DNA for the CDR3: TGTGCCAGCAGTAAACTAGCCGAAAACAATGAGCAGTTCTTC.

The CDR3, as DNA: TGTGCCAGCAGTGGGACAGGGGGGAAACAAGAGACCCAGTACTTC. It translates to CASSGTGGKQETQYF. V gene TRBV28 combines with J gene TRBJ2-5; 11 bases line up with TRBD1. The V and J ends lost 5 bases and 2 bases, in that order; junction bases with no gene match: 4. Germline CDR1 is MDHEN and CDR2 is SYDVKM. The CDR3 totals 15 residues. The whole variable domain, remainder taken from reference TRBV28 and TRBJ2-5, is DVKVTQSSRYLVKRTGEKVFLECVQDMDHENMFWYRQDPGLGLRLIYFSYDVKMKEKGDIPEGYSVSREKKERFSLILESASTNQTSMYLCASSGTGGKQETQYFGPGTRLLVL.

V usage is TRBV28 and J usage is TRBJ2-7; 10 bases agree with TRBD1. Germline-derived CDR1 and CDR2 are MDHEN and SYDVKM. V trimming: 7 bases; J trimming: 3 bases; junction bases outside the gene matches: 6. There are 14 residues in the CDR3. The CDR3 reads CASIHRDRGYEQYF. The CDR3 bases are TGTGCCAGCATCCACCGGGACAGGGGCTACGAGCAGTACTTC.